This section outlines one T cell receptor beta chain sequence together with its context. The CDR3 sequence is 16 residues long. TCRdb redid the calling of the RACE reads with MiXCR, one entry per CDR3 protein. The sample carries some 300,000 distinct CDR3 sequences, 4.5% to 5.5% recorded once. Regarding time point: pre-sensitization, week 0. Treatment in this sample: therapeutic diphenylcyclopropenone sensitization with weekly scalp DPC. This sample was taken from a study of human T cells and chemical hapten exposure. About the study: Chiefly women, the patients showed alopecia areata, totalis or universalis.

The chain combines TRBV21-1 with TRBJ1-5; TRBD1 is the table's D call and was not checked against the DNA. TRBV21-1 is a recognized pseudogene. This receptor was identified in a woman aged 18-29 years with alopecia areata. Some clones in this sample may be carry-over from other donors' samples. The source material was whole blood, sampled in connection with sensitization to the hapten diphenylcyclopropenone (DPC). CDR3 region: CASSIRQASSNQPKHF. DNA for the CDR3: TGTGCCAGCAGCATCCGACAGGCTTCGAGCAATCAGCCCAAGCATTTT.